This TCR beta chain was sequenced for a study of PD-L1 blockade in urothelial cancer. The wider study: Counts from blood samples showed a median of 141,255 T cells. Study findings and constraints: Sub-median blood TCR clonality before treatment predicted longer survival.

About this clone itself: What it binds is unknown.

Synthetic spike-ins, TCR analog templates, were added into each PCR. Here immunoSEQ multiplex PCR was the method, and the copy in TCRdb shows in-frame clones only, minus some. The data contain about 74,000 clones, about 90% of them seen just once; the ten biggest clones take up more than 3.5%. Indicated time point: pretreatment peripheral blood. This receptor was obtained from a man between 65 and 85 years old with urothelial cancer. The sequencing used PBMCs, collected around atezolizumab (anti-PD-L1) treatment.

The CDR3 DNA follows: TGTGCCAGCAGCTTGGGACAGGGGAGGCCCCAGCATTTT. It specifies CASSLGQGRPQHF. The rearrangement joins TRBV7-2 to TRBJ1-5; 10 bases are shared with TRBD1. With 3 bases clipped from V and 9 bases from J, the junction kept 2 bases outside the gene matches. The CDR3 totals 13 residues. Germline V gives CDR1 SGHTA, CDR2 FQGNSA.